One sample yielded the 19 T cell receptor beta chains listed below, sequenced in a study of blood T cell repertoires in COVID-19. Sequencing used immunoSEQ multiplex PCR; TCRdb keeps in-frame clones, though not all of them. The sample shows about 82,000 clones, around 85% of them seen only once. Sequenced material: peripheral blood. These receptors all come from an elderly man with active or convalescent COVID-19.

This clone showed up just a few times. This chain's CDR3 is CASSEGTGGGQPQHF. The CDR3 DNA sequence: TGTGCCAGCAGTGAAGGGACAGGGGGGGGACAGCCCCAGCATTTT. This rearrangement joins TRBV6-1 to TRBJ1-5, with TRBD1 identical over 10 bases. J was trimmed by 7 bases and V by 1 base; bases with no gene match: 4. Germline values: CDR1 MNHNS, CDR2 SASEGT. This CDR3 has 15 residues.

This chain uses TRBV11-2 with TRBJ1-2; no reliable D call. CDR1 and CDR2 (germline): SGHAT, FQNNGV. The length of the CDR3 is 14 residues. V lost 5 bases to trimming and J lost 8 bases, with 18 bases between them. This CDR3 reads CASSPSVASRGYTF. CDR3 sequence (DNA): TGTGCCAGCAGCCCCTCGGTTGCCTCTAGGGGCTACACCTTC.

This clone was recorded once. The rearrangement links TRBV3-1 (or the pseudogene TRBV3-2) to TRBJ1-5; D unclear. This CDR3 has 17 amino acids. Germline-derived CDR1 and CDR2 are LGHDT and YNNKEL (reference sequence). Trimming shortened V by 0 bases and J by 3 bases, and 15 bases separated the two germline ends. The CDR3 nucleotides read TGTGCCAGCAGCCAAGATCCGGTCGGAGGAACCAATCAGCCCCAGCATTTT. Residues: CASSQDPVGGTNQPQHF.

This clone was picked up a small number of times. The CDR3 reads CASSGGQISGANVLTF. CDR3 nucleotide sequence: TGTGCCAGCAGTGGGGGACAAATCTCTGGGGCCAACGTCCTGACTTTC. The rearrangement uses TRBV11-3 and TRBJ2-6; a weak D match, TRBD1 (6 bases). The CDR3 contains 16 residues. In germline, CDR1 is SGHNT, CDR2 YENEEA. V was shortened by 6 bases and J by 0 bases, with 12 bases between the two germline ends.

The chain couples TRBV11-2 to TRBJ2-7, with 7 bases identical to TRBD1. Germline V lookup: CDR1 SGHAT, CDR2 FQNNGV. The J segment lost 2 bases and the V segment lost 11 bases, leaving 18 bases of the junction unmatched. The CDR3 has 16 amino acids. CDR3 region: CAGEEETGKFPYEQYV. CDR3 sequence (DNA): TGTGCCGGGGAAGAGGAGACAGGGAAATTCCCCTACGAGCAGTACGTC.

The CDR3 nucleotides are TGTGCCAGCAGCTTAGGACAGGATCGTGGCTACACCTTC. Translated: CASSLGQDRGYTF. The V gene is TRBV11-2, the J gene TRBJ1-2; D perhaps matches TRBD1 (6 bases). V dropped 1 base and J dropped 7 bases, with 10 bases sitting between them. From germline, CDR1 is SGHAT and CDR2 FQNNGV. The length of the CDR3 is 13 residues.

V is TRBV18 and J is TRBJ2-5, with 12 positions matching TRBD2. CDR1 and CDR2 (germline): KGHSH, LQKENI. The CDR3 runs 18 residues. Trimming at V came to 3 bases and at J to 5 bases, leaving 13 bases not matched to a gene. The CDR3 DNA follows: TGTGCCAGCTCACCCCTTCCCCCGACTAGCGGGAGCCTTGAGACCCAGTACTTC. Its protein product is CASSPLPPTSGSLETQYF.

The chain has TRBV3-1 (or the pseudogene TRBV3-2) and TRBJ1-6, with D perhaps TRBD1 (6 bases). Germline CDR1 reads LGHDT; CDR2 reads YNNKEL (reference sequence). V dropped 3 bases and J dropped 5 bases, with 14 bases sitting between them. The CDR3 is made up of 16 amino acids. CDR3 in amino acids: CASSHRQAENNSPLHF. The CDR3 DNA is TGTGCCAGCAGCCACCGACAGGCGGAGAATAATTCACCCCTCCACTTT.

The chain employs TRBV21-1 and TRBJ1-4; the D call in the table, TRBD1, was not verified against the DNA. TRBV21-1 is given as a pseudogene. The length of the CDR3 is 16 residues. CDR3 residues: CASSKAVRFRGEKLFF. The CDR3 coding sequence is TGTGCCAGCAGCAAAGCGGTGAGGTTTAGGGGGGAAAAACTGTTTTTT.

V is TRBV30 and J is TRBJ1-2; tentatively, D is TRBD1 (5 bases). The CDR3 consists of 12 residues. CDR1 is GTSNPN, CDR2 SVGIG, per germline (reference sequence). Trimming removed 4 bases at V and 9 bases at J, with 15 bases between. CDR3 protein: CAWKPPGGSYTF. DNA of the CDR3: TGTGCCTGGAAGCCCCCCGGGGGAAGCTACACCTTC.

This sequence joins TRBV6-2 or TRBV6-3 and TRBJ1-6, with TRBD1 identical over 9 bases. There are 15 residues in the CDR3. Germline values: CDR1 MNHEY, CDR2 SVGEGT. Germline trimming cut 6 bases from V and 7 bases from J; bases unmatched to any gene: 7. CDR3 DNA: TGTGCCAGCAGCCAAAGGACAGGGGACAATTCACCCCTCCACTTT. It translates to CASSQRTGDNSPLHF.

The V call is TRBV18, the J call TRBJ2-7; 7 bases map to TRBD2. The CDR3 is 12 residues long. The V gene's germline CDR1 is KGHSH and CDR2 LQKENI. After removal of 6 bases from V and 5 bases from J, the junction contained 4 bases not matched to a gene. This CDR3 reads CASSGEGNEQYV. The CDR3 DNA reads as TGTGCCAGCTCGGGGGAGGGGAACGAGCAGTACGTC.

This clone was counted a single time. J is TRBJ2-7 and V is TRBV6-5, with D perhaps TRBD2 (5 bases). Germline CDR1 reads MNHEY; CDR2 reads SVGAGI. V was shortened by 8 bases and J by 0 bases, with 14 bases between the two germline ends. The CDR3 length is 14 residues. This CDR3 is CASARTGSSYEQYV. In DNA, the CDR3 is TGTGCCAGCGCAAGGACTGGGAGCTCCTACGAGCAGTACGTC.

The rearrangement joins TRBV5-4 to TRBJ1-4; D may be TRBD1 (5 bases). Germline lookup yields CDR1 SGHNT and CDR2 YYREEE (reference sequence). The CDR3 has 14 residues. The V end lost 2 bases, the J end lost 7 bases, and 12 bases lay between the germline ends. CDR3 nucleotide sequence: TGTGCCAGCAGCTTAGGGGCACCGGGTGAAAAACTGTTTTTT. This translates into CASSLGAPGEKLFF.

The gene calls are TRBV7-2 and TRBJ2-7; tentative D call: TRBD2 (6 bases). This CDR3 is 13 amino acids long. With 1 base removed from V and 7 bases from J, the gap between germline ends came to 11 bases. CDR1 and CDR2 from the germline V gene are SGHTA and FQGNSA. CDR3 sequence: CASSLVLGGEQYV. CDR3 nucleotides: TGTGCCAGCAGCTTAGTTTTGGGGGGAGAGCAGTACGTC.

V is TRBV9 and J is TRBJ2-2; 8 bases fit TRBD2. The germline gives CDR1 SGDLS, CDR2 YYNGEE. The CDR3 is 16 residues long. Trimming took 0 bases from V and 1 from J; bases not matched to a gene: 2. CDR3 sequence reads: CASSVASGGNTGELFF. DNA for the CDR3: TGTGCCAGCAGCGTAGCCAGCGGGGGGAACACCGGGGAGCTGTTTTTT. The whole variable domain, remainder taken from reference TRBV9 and TRBJ2-2, is DSGVTQTPKHLITATGQRVTLRCSPRSGDLSVYWYQQSLDQGLQFLIQYYNGEERAKGNILERFSAQQFPDLHSELNLSSLELGDSALYFCASSVASGGNTGELFFGEGSRLTVL.

The chain recombines TRBV11-2 with TRBJ1-4, with D perhaps TRBD1 (6 bases). Germline V CDR1 and CDR2: SGHAT, FQNNGV. The CDR3 sequence is 16 residues long. The V and J ends lost 5 bases and 1 base respectively, with 14 bases between them. The CDR3 DNA follows: TGTGCCAGCAGCCGAACAATCAGGGGAACTAATGAAAAACTGTTTTTT. Protein product: CASSRTIRGTNEKLFF.

The rearrangement uses TRBV6-6 and TRBJ1-2, with D perhaps matching TRBD1 (5 bases). Germline V gives CDR1 MNHNY, CDR2 SVGAGI (reference sequence). Between the trimmed V and J ends, which lost 6 bases and 1 base, there was a span of 9 bases. CDR3 length equals 13 residues. CDR3 in DNA: TGTGCCAGCAGAGCGACAGATAACTATGGCTACACCTTC. Residues: CASRATDNYGYTF.

J is TRBJ2-2 and V is TRBV4-1, with D possibly TRBD2 on 6 matching bases. The germline V gene has CDR1 MGHRA and CDR2 YSYEKL. The CDR3 spans 17 residues. The V end lost 0 bases, the J end lost 5 bases, and 16 bases lay between the germline ends. The DNA of the CDR3 is TGCGCCAGCAGCCAAGATCGCCCCGGGACTGCTACCGGGGAGCTGTTTTTT. Translated: CASSQDRPGTATGELFF.